The TCR beta chain described here comes from a study of cytomegalovirus exposure and HLA in healthy donors. Points on this clone: Its antigen is unknown.

Germline V gene sequence: CDR1 MGHRA, CDR2 YSYEKL. The CDR3 is 15 amino acids. The junction had 9 bases not matched to a gene; V was cut back by 4 bases and J by 4 bases. Study-level points and caveats: Despite most TCR sequences being rare, some public TCRs occurred in many donors. Reportedly, HLA-A and HLA-B alleles of most subjects were accurately predicted from TCR beta. Productive rates of about 90% or about 30% were seen for most TCR beta V segments in an earlier analysis. Presence/absence analyses supposed approximately even sequencing depth among donors.

The PCR employed 60 Vbeta primers together with 13 Jbeta primers. Clones were read by immunoSEQ multiplex PCR, and TCRdb kept only the in-frame ones, dropping some. The repertoire holds about 21,000 clones, with around 77% as singletons. The sample taken for sequencing was PBMCs. The sequence derives from a man aged 60 to 69 in good health and CMV-seronegative. The rearrangement links TRBV4-1 to TRBJ2-7, with TRBD2 identical over 8 bases. CDR3 sequence (DNA): TGCGCCAGCAGCCCCCACCCTGCGGGGGGTTACGAGCAGTACTTC. Its translation: CASSPHPAGGYEQYF.